The clone carrying this T cell receptor beta chain was seen only once. Sequenced by immunoSEQ multiplex PCR; TCRdb stores in-frame clones only, minus some. The sample holds 100,000 to 150,000 clones, more than 85% seen once. TCR sequencing covered three patients who responded to pembrolizumab. This specimen belongs to a study of PD-1 blockade in mismatch repair-deficient tumors. The CDR3 length is 16 residues. V lost 4 bases to trimming and J lost 2 bases, with 14 bases between them. Germline V CDR1 and CDR2: MGHRA, YSYEKL. The sample consisted of peripheral blood, taken 44 weeks after starting pembrolizumab. The clonotype comes from an adult with mismatch repair-deficient cancer. The V gene is TRBV4-1, the J gene TRBJ1-4; maybe TRBD1 (5 bases). The CDR3 spells CASSPGTTSTNEKLFF. CDR3 DNA sequence: TGCGCCAGCAGCCCCGGGACCACGTCGACTAATGAAAAACTGTTTTTT.